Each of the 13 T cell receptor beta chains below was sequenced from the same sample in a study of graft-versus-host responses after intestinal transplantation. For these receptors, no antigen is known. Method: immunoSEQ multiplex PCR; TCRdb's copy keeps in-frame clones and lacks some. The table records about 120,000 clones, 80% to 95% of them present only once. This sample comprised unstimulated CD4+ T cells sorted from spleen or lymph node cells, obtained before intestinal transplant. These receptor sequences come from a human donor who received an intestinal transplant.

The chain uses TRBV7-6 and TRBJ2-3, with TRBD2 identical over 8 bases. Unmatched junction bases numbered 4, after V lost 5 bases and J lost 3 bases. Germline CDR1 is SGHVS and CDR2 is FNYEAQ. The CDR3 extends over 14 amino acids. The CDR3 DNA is TGTGCCAGCAGCCCCCGCGGGAGGACAGATACGCAGTATTTT. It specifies CASSPRGRTDTQYF.

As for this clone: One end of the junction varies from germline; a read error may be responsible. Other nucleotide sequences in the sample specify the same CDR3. CDR3 in amino acids: CASSLEVGGNTEAFF. The CDR3, as DNA: TGCGCCAGCAGTCTAGAGGTGGGGGGGAACACTGAAGCCTTCTTT. J is TRBJ1-1 and V is TRBV23-1, with a tentative D call TRBD1 (5 bases). TRBV23-1 carries the ORF label, with uncertain function. There are 15 residues in the CDR3.

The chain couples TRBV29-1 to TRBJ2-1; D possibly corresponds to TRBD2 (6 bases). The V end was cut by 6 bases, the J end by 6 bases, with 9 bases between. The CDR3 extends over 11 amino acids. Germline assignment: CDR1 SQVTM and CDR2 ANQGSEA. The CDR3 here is CSVGDFNEQFF. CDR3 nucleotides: TGCAGCGTCGGGGACTTCAATGAGCAGTTCTTC.

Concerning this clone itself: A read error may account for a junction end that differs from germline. Here the CDR3 reads CSVEAASLTLYNEQFF. The CDR3 nucleotides are TGCAGCGTCGAAGCCGCTAGCCTTACTCTTTACAATGAGCAGTTCTTC. This sequence joins TRBV29-1 and TRBJ2-1; weak D call: TRBD2 (5 bases). Germline CDR1 reads SQVTM; CDR2 reads ANQGSEA. This CDR3 has 16 amino acids.

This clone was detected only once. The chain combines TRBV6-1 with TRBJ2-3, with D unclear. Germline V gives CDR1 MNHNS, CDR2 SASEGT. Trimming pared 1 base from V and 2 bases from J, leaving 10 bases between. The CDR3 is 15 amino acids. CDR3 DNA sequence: TGTGCCAGCAGTGAAGGCTACCTGATCACAGATACGCAGTATTTT. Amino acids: CASSEGYLITDTQYF.

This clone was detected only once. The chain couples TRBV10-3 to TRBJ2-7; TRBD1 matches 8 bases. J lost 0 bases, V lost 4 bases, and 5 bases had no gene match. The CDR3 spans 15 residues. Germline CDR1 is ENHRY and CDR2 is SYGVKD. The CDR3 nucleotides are TGTGCCATCAGTGGCCGGGACAGGAGCTCCTACGAGCAGTACTTC. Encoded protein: CAISGRDRSSYEQYF.

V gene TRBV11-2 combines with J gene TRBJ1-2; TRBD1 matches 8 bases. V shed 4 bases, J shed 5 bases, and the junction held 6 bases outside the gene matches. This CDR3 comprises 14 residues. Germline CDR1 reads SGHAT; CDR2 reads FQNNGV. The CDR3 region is CASSSDRGMYGYTF. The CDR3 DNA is TGTGCCAGCAGCTCAGACAGGGGAATGTATGGCTACACCTTC.

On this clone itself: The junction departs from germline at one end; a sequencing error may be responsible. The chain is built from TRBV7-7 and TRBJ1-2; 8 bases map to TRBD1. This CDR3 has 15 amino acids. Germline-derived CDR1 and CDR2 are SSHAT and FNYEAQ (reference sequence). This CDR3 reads CASSLTGEGDYGYTF. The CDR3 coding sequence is TGTGCTAGCAGCTTGACAGGGGAAGGTGACTATGGCTACACCTTC.

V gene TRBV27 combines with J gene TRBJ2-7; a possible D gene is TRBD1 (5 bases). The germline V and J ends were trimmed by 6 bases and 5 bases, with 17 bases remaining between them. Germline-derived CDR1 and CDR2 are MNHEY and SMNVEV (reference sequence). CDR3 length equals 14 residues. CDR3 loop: CASSRLGASNEQYF. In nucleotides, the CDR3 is TGTGCCAGCAGCCGCCTAGGGGCGTCGAACGAGCAGTACTTC.

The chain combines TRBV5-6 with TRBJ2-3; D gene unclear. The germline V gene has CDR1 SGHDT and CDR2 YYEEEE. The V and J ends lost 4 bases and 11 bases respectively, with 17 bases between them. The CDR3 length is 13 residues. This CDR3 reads CASSRPSILRQYF. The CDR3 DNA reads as TGTGCCAGCAGCAGGCCGTCTATACTCCGGCAGTATTTT.

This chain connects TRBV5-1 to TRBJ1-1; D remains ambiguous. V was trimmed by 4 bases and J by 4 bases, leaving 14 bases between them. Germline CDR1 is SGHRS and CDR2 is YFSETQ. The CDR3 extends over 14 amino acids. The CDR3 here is CASSIAVPGTEAFF. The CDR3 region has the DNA TGCGCCAGCAGCATCGCGGTGCCAGGCACTGAAGCTTTCTTT.

The CDR3 loop reads CASKPGQPQISYNEQFF. CDR3 nucleotides: TGCGCCAGCAAACCGGGACAGCCACAGATCTCCTACAATGAGCAGTTCTTC. The chain employs TRBV5-1 and TRBJ2-1; 7 nucleotides agree with TRBD1. V shed 6 bases, J shed 0 bases, and the junction held 12 bases outside the gene matches. The CDR3 length is 17 residues. Germline-derived CDR1 and CDR2 are SGHRS and YFSETQ.

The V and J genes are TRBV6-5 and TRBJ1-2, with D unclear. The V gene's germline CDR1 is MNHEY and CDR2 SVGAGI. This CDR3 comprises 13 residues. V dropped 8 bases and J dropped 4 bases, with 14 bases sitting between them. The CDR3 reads CASGRTDLYGYTF. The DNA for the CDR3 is TGTGCCAGCGGTCGGACGGACCTCTATGGCTACACCTTC.